This entry lists 7 T cell receptor beta chains sequenced from one sample in a study of a mutant IDH1 vaccine in newly diagnosed glioma. Assay used: immunoSEQ multiplex PCR; TCRdb lists only in-frame clones, some missing. The sample shows fewer than 45,000 clones, roughly 92% of them seen only once. The time point: baseline, week 1 (first vaccination visit). Specified treatment: pre-vaccination baseline after standard-of-care therapy. This material consisted of PBMCs, taken from a glioma patient treated with radiotherapy, temozolomide or both. The receptors derive from a man aged 18 to 29 with glioma.

For the CDR3, the DNA is TGTGCCAGCAGCCAGGGTGTGGGCCCCGGGGAGCTGTTTTTT. Amino acid sequence: CASSQGVGPGELFF. The V call is TRBV2, the J call TRBJ2-2; D is possibly TRBD1 (5 bases). V lost 6 bases and J 6 bases, leaving 14 bases between the germline ends. Germline V gene sequence: CDR1 SNHLY, CDR2 FYNNEI. CDR3 length equals 14 residues. The whole variable domain, remainder taken from reference TRBV2 and TRBJ2-2, is EPEVTQTPSHQVTQMGQEVILRCVPISNHLYFYWYRQILGQKVEFLVSFYNNEISEKSEIFDDQFSVERPDGSNFTLKIRSTKLEDSAMYFCASSQGVGPGELFFGEGSRLTVL.

V is TRBV28 and J is TRBJ2-7; 9 bases match TRBD2. Germline V gene lookup returns CDR1 MDHEN and CDR2 SYDVKM. Trimming at V came to 5 bases and at J to 2 bases, leaving 1 base not matched to a gene. CDR3 size: 13 residues. CDR3 nucleotides: TGTGCCAGCAGTCTAGCGGGGCCCTACGAGCAGTACTTC. It codes for CASSLAGPYEQYF.

This chain links TRBV5-1 with TRBJ2-1; 9 nucleotides match TRBD2. CDR3 size: 17 residues. V lost 0 bases, J lost 5 bases, and 9 bases stayed unmatched. CDR1 is SGHRS and CDR2 is YFSETQ in the germline V gene. The CDR3 region has the DNA TGCGCCAGCAGCTTGGCCACCCAAGCGGGAGGTAACAATGAGCAGTTCTTC. This translates into CASSLATQAGGNNEQFF. The full variable domain, its missing parts supplied by reference TRBV5-1 and TRBJ2-1, is KAGVTQTPRYLIKTRGQQVTLSCSPISGHRSVSWYQQTPGQGLQFLFEYFSETQRNKGNFPGRFSGRQFSNSRSEMNVSTLELGDSALYLCASSLATQAGGNNEQFFGPGTRLTVL.

The chain employs TRBV5-6 and TRBJ2-1; 9 bases map to TRBD2. V lost 2 bases to trimming and J lost 8 bases; unmatched junction nucleotides: 11. The CDR3 runs to 16 residues. Germline CDR1 and CDR2: SGHDT and YYEEEE. In DNA, the CDR3 is TGTGCCAGCAGCTTTATAGCGGGAGCTGTATCGTATGAGCAGTTCTTC. Protein sequence: CASSFIAGAVSYEQFF.

This clone was observed once. The chain uses TRBV30 and TRBJ1-1; tentatively, D is TRBD1 (5 bases). The germline gives CDR1 GTSNPN, CDR2 SVGIG (reference sequence). The CDR3 runs 12 residues. DNA for the CDR3: TGTGCGTCCGGGGCTCTGAACACTGAAGCTTTCTTT. Encoded protein: CASGALNTEAFF.

This clone was observed once. The chain recombines TRBV7-9 with TRBJ2-4; 13 bases are a match to TRBD2. The CDR3 has 16 residues. V was pared by 5 bases and J by 5 bases, with 6 bases of the junction left unmatched. The germline V gene encodes CDR1 SEHNR and CDR2 FQNEAQ (reference sequence). The chain's CDR3 is CASSLWTSGSENIQYF. The CDR3, as DNA: TGTGCCAGCAGCCTCTGGACTAGCGGGAGTGAAAACATTCAGTACTTC.

The rearrangement uses TRBV19 and TRBJ2-5, with a weak D call TRBD2 (6 bases). Deletions cut 7 bases from V and 1 base from J, with 19 bases between. The germline CDR1 and CDR2 sequences are LNHDA and SQIVND (reference sequence). The CDR3 contains 16 residues. The CDR3 DNA sequence: TGTGCCAGTACCAACGACTCTGGGAGGAGCCAAGAGACCCAGTACTTC. This translates into CASTNDSGRSQETQYF.